This TCR beta chain was recovered during a study of cytomegalovirus exposure and HLA in healthy donors (dated by TCRdb to the late 2010s). As for the study more broadly: An earlier analysis of roughly 610 of the donors reported about 260 Gb of sequence data and 117 million unique TCR beta sequences obtained from some 170 million T cells. About 310 gigabases of sequencing data and approximately 85 million unique TCR sequences were included in an early release covering about 700 HLA-typed donors. The genetic ancestry cluster associated with self-reported Caucasian donors included 81% of the 300 to 450 genotyped donors. The aim of the study was to test whether cataloging public T cell receptors could identify signatures of past pathogen exposure. The study used immunosequencing to profile the T cell repertoires of approximately 690 subjects and linked those repertoires to cytomegalovirus serostatus. In addition to the first cohort of around 670 subjects, a separate validation cohort of under 150 different subjects was used. To predict cytomegalovirus infection status, the study combined high-throughput TCR immunosequencing, statistical association of individual TCRs with disease status, and machine learning. A later analysis re-examined previously published TCR beta repertoires from hundreds of donors and added high-resolution HLA genotyping to investigate patterns of TCR occurrence. Rather than drawing on any new phenotypic data, the later analysis identified candidate immune exposures from TCR beta sequences and the way those sequences occurred across donors. An earlier analysis of several hundred of the donors applied high-throughput TCR beta sequencing to assess whether each TCR beta V gene segment acted as functional or pseudogenic. Donor age, sex, ethnicity and CMV serostatus were collected together with the repertoire data. In a later genetic analysis, genome-wide SNP genotypes for about 55% of the roughly 700 donors were used, and that subset was treated as a discovery cohort. All discovery cohort repertoires had been generated on a single sequencing platform. HLA typing included class I and class II loci at four-digit resolution. Typing coverage differed by locus: A, B, C, DRB1 and DQB1 were typed in roughly 629-630 donors, DQA1 in 522, DPA1 in around 600, and DPB1 in 400 to 490. Roughly 5 DR-DQ haplotypes were handled as single units for association and clustering because linkage in the cohort was strong. On average, roughly 240,000 unique TCR beta nucleotide sequences were sequenced per donor among about 400 genotyped donors of the cohort, with 15% to 20% of those sequences being non-productive. Study-wide conclusions, independent of this receptor: Cytomegalovirus status was reported to be diagnosed by the classifier with high specificity and sensitivity in both the original and validation cohorts. In vitro tests confirmed that a few of the cytomegalovirus-associated TCR beta chains recognize cytomegalovirus antigens. Linkage disequilibrium might explain the correlated functional status among segregating V segments, but an unknown experimental factor could not be ruled out. Presence/absence analyses assumed roughly uniform sequencing depth across donors, an assumption that may not hold. A later analysis found that most CMV-associated TCR beta chains appeared HLA-restricted, with HLA associations seemingly driven largely by CMV exposure. When HLA alleles, especially DR and DQ, strongly co-occurred, attributing TCR associations to individual alleles was difficult. A further reported finding was that TCR beta sequences accurately predicted the HLA-A and HLA-B alleles for most subjects in the first cohort. Several of the top co-occurrence clusters appeared to be linked to parvovirus B19, influenza, CMV and Epstein-Barr virus, according to a later analysis. The sequencing pipeline was judged likely to have produced a cluster of highly shared sequence variants as a technical artifact. A later analysis associated some 17,000 TCR beta sequences with specific HLA alleles at a false discovery rate of 0.05. A total of 150 to 200 TCR beta chains were listed by the study as associated with cytomegalovirus. Most TCR sequences were observed very rarely across donors, whereas some public TCRs were present in many individuals. The cohort was sequenced for TCR beta chains only, and without alpha or paired-chain data the features that could be detected were limited. The authors suggested that the approach could potentially be extended to other disease states and immunological phenotypes. Because counts were too low, roughly 17 rarely observed V segments, including chromosome 9 orphons, were left out of the earlier analysis of about 620 of the donors. A later analysis found that TCR association rates varied across HLA loci, with DRB1 alleles showing the most associated TCRs and HLA-C alleles the fewest. A later genetic analysis reported fewer N-insertions in productive TCRs among donors in an Asian-associated ancestry cluster than the roughly 620-donor mean. In a later analysis, HLA-associated TCR beta chains showed more clonal expansion and lower generation probabilities than non-associated chains that were equally common. CMV serostatus was the only immune exposure information available for the cohort. Because the 87-base-pair reads could not distinguish some IMGT-functional V segments, including TRBV6-2 and TRBV6-3, those segments were excluded. Because HLA typing was missing for some donors at each locus, association tests included only the typed subset. An earlier analysis of approximately 540 of the donors showed that most TCR beta V segments appeared in productive rearrangements either about 90% or about 30% of the time, which broadly matched IMGT annotations. V-gene and J-gene trimming of TCR beta chains was associated with a missense DCLRE1C variant in a later genetic analysis, and the association was replicated in an independent cohort.

Library preparation used the immunoSEQ multiplex PCR assay. For the multiplex PCR, a mixture combining 60 forward primers for TCR Vbeta segments and 13 reverse primers for TCR Jbeta segments was used. The CDR3 region of rearranged TCR beta genes was amplified from genomic DNA with a multiplex PCR assay. On the Illumina HiSeq System, the amplified TCR beta libraries were sequenced as 87-base-pair reads. The source study handled its data this way. Across the 600 to 700 repertoires, a later analysis counted roughly 77 million unique TCR beta chains, 9.5 million to 13 million of which were shared by at least two donors. Raw reads were error-corrected and collapsed into unique sequences with a nearest-neighbor algorithm that merged closely related sequences to remove PCR and sequencing errors. Alignment of CDR3 sequences to IMGT reference sequences was used to assign V, D and J gene segments. Each retained sequence needed at least a six-nucleotide match to both a V gene segment and a J gene segment. A rearrangement counted as productive if the CDR3 had no stop codons and remained in frame with V and J, and every other rearrangement counted as non-productive. CDR3 was defined according to IMGT convention as the region running from the second conserved V-encoded cysteine to the conserved J-encoded phenylalanine. The earlier analysis of about 570 of the donors excluded any sequence lacking an unambiguous match to a single V gene segment. An earlier analysis of fewer than 750 of the donors called V segments functional above 56.7% productive rearrangements and segregating when the between-donor standard deviation exceeded 5%. A statistical classification framework was built for diagnosing cytomegalovirus status from the catalog of TCR beta chain sequences. In a later analysis, TCR nucleotide sequences were compared against IMGT/GENE-DB human TR gene sequences so that V and J genes could be assigned. Using the TCRdist pipeline, a later analysis assigned CDR3 sequences along with most-parsimonious VDJ recombination scenarios. In a later analysis, each TCR beta chain was defined by its CDR3 amino acid sequence together with its V-gene family, and reads lacking a unique V-gene family were excluded. As a way to deal with suspected cross-contamination and a sequencing artifact, a later analysis dropped 640 or so nucleotide sequences that were highly shared and had low generation probability. In a later analysis, a clonal expansion index for each public chain was calculated from normalized within-repertoire ranks of inferred template counts. A later analysis computed generation probabilities with a VDJ recombination model fitted to out-of-frame rearrangements, and checked the results against IGoR. Hypergeometric tests were used in a later analysis to score TCR-TCR, TCR-HLA and TCR-CMV co-occurrence, with a repertoire-size bias correction applied to the TCR pairs. In a later analysis, false discovery rates were estimated by permuting HLA or CMV assignments 20 times. In a later analysis, co-occurring TCRs were grouped with DBSCAN, and TCRdist sequence similarity was added when clustering was performed within HLA-allele-positive subsets. Repertoires with fewer than 30,000 or more than 120,000 public chains were left out of co-occurrence clustering, as were about five repertoires with anomalous nucleotide sharing. TCRdb retrieved this table from immuneACCESS and kept in-frame rearrangements only. Not all clones are present; in checked studies, unresolved V genes account for under half, and no reason is known for the remainder. V and J calls plus clone size are reproduced from that table; the DNA served to infer D and trimming. This sample has 150,000 to 200,000 clones in its table, and around 79% of those were observed once. Around 4.8% of the sample rests with the top ten.

In total, approximately 610 healthy bone marrow donors made up the cohort. At the time of sampling, all cohort members were nominally healthy, though unrecorded immune exposures were likely present. The donor tested CMV seropositive and was one of the 289 seropositive cohort members. A peripheral blood sample was provided by each donor, and peripheral blood mononuclear cells were used for TCR beta sequencing. Genomic DNA extraction from the blood cell samples was performed with the Qiagen DNeasy Blood Extraction Kit. The CDR3 sequence holds 16 residues, the cysteine and phenylalanine included. Of all the DNA, just the CDR3 is kept, 48 bases in frame from base 1. The germline V gene (reference sequence) supplies CDR1 SEHNR and CDR2 FQNEAQ. V is trimmed back by 0 bases and J by 1 base, and the junction contains 4 bases that no gene match accounts for. Worth noting for this clone: There is no known antigen for this receptor. Base quality data are lacking; no much larger clone is found one base away.

The sequence was obtained from a woman in her 30s in good health and CMV-seropositive. What was sequenced was PBMCs. The rearrangement joined TRBV7-9 to TRBJ1-1; 8 central bases correspond to TRBD1. The CDR3 reads CASSLAPGTGNTEAFF. In nucleotide form, the sequence is TGTGCCAGCAGCTTAGCGCCCGGGACAGGGAACACTGAAGCTTTCTTT.